The 32 T cell receptor beta chains below were found in one sample sequenced in a study of graft-versus-host responses after intestinal transplantation. These TCRs are of unknown antigen specificity. Assay used: immunoSEQ multiplex PCR; TCRdb lists only in-frame clones, some missing. The repertoire consists of approximately 130,000 clones, with roughly 92% occurring once and the leading ten covering over 0.15%. Sequenced here: unstimulated CD4+ T cells sorted from spleen or lymph node cells, sampled before intestinal transplant. The receptors derive from a human donor who received an intestinal transplant.

Details on this clone: The junction does not match germline at one end; this may be a read error. J is TRBJ2-7 and V is TRBV15; a possible D gene is TRBD2 (5 bases). Germline lookup yields CDR1 LNHNV and CDR2 YYDKDF (reference sequence). The CDR3 is 13 residues long. This chain's CDR3 is CATRLSSSGEQYF. The CDR3 nucleotides are TGTGCAACCAGGCTCTCTAGCTCCGGAGAGCAGTACTTC.

The count of this clone is one. V is TRBV5-4 and J is TRBJ2-1, with D perhaps assigned TRBD1 or TRBD2 (6 bases each). Germline CDR1 reads SGHNT; CDR2 reads YYREEE (reference sequence). V was trimmed by 0 bases and J by 10 bases, leaving 17 bases between them. The CDR3 loop spans 15 amino acids. This CDR3 is CASSLGARWGAEQFF. DNA of the CDR3: TGTGCCAGCAGCTTGGGGGCCCGGTGGGGGGCGGAGCAGTTCTTC. Combining the CDR3 with reference TRBV5-4 and TRBJ2-1 gives the whole variable domain ETGVTQSPTHLIKTRGQQVTLRCSSQSGHNTVSWYQQALGQGPQFIFQYYREEENGRGNFPPRFSGLQFPNYSSELNVNALELDDSALYLCASSLGARWGAEQFFGPGTRLTVL.

The chain combines TRBV5-5 with TRBJ2-4, with D possibly TRBD2 on 6 matching bases. V shed 0 bases and J shed 1 base, with 14 bases lying between them. The CDR3 totals 17 residues. Germline CDR1 is SGHKS and CDR2 is YYEKEE (reference sequence). The CDR3 protein is CASSLAFGAGAKNIQYF. The DNA for the CDR3 is TGTGCCAGCAGCTTGGCCTTTGGGGCGGGGGCCAAAAACATTCAGTACTTC.

The chain uses TRBV10-3 and TRBJ2-5; no firm D call. The CDR3 length is 14 residues. The ends were cut back, 3 bases at V and 6 bases at J, with 14 bases in the middle. Germline CDR1 is ENHRY and CDR2 is SYGVKD. The CDR3, as DNA: TGTGCCATCAGTGACTCCGTTCAAACGAAGACCCAGTACTTC. Protein product: CAISDSVQTKTQYF.

The chain combines TRBV5-4 with TRBJ2-5; no reliable D call. The CDR3 length is 13 residues. Germline CDR1 SGHNT, CDR2 YYREEE (reference sequence). Trimming took 3 bases from V and 0 from J, leaving 6 bases between them. CDR3 residues: CASSSQNQETQYF. In DNA form, the CDR3 reads TGTGCCAGCAGCTCACAGAACCAAGAGACCCAGTACTTC.

The chain uses TRBV7-9 and TRBJ1-4; 8 nucleotides agree with TRBD1. Losses at the gene ends were 1 base for V and 3 bases for J; bases not matched to a gene: 1. Germline V gene data show CDR1 as SEHNR and CDR2 as FQNEAQ (reference sequence). There are 15 residues in the CDR3. CDR3 loop: CASSLGRGPNEKLFF. The CDR3 bases are TGTGCCAGCAGCTTAGGCAGGGGGCCTAATGAAAAACTGTTTTTT.

This clone has a handful of counts. The DNA for the CDR3 is TGTGCCACCAGCGTCAGGGTAACCAAAAACATTCAGTACTTC. Its protein is CATSVRVTKNIQYF. The chain recombines TRBV15 with TRBJ2-4; a weak D match, TRBD1 (5 bases). The CDR3 runs to 14 residues. Germline CDR1 and CDR2: LNHNV and YYDKDF (reference sequence). Trimming shortened V by 5 bases and J by 2 bases, and 10 bases separated the two germline ends.

The chain carries TRBV5-1 and TRBJ2-7, with D unresolved. V was cut by 0 bases and J by 1 base, with 5 bases left in between. This CDR3 spans 13 amino acids. Germline V gives CDR1 SGHRS, CDR2 YFSETQ. The chain's CDR3 is CASSLDPSYEQYF. The CDR3 region has the DNA TGCGCCAGCAGCTTGGACCCGTCCTACGAGCAGTACTTC.

The chain combines TRBV11-3 with TRBJ2-4, with D perhaps TRBD1 (7 bases). Trimming stripped 10 bases from V and 7 bases from J, with 17 bases between. In germline, CDR1 is SGHNT, CDR2 YENEEA. This CDR3 has 13 amino acids. CDR3 loop: CATTTGSGNIQYF. CDR3 DNA sequence: TGTGCCACCACGACAGGGAGCGGGAACATTCAGTACTTC. Full variable domain (outside the CDR3, taken from reference TRBV11-3 and TRBJ2-4): EAGVVQSPRYKIIEKKQPVAFWCNPISGHNTLYWYLQNLGQGPELLIRYENEEAVDDSQLPKDRFSAERLKGVDSTLKIQPAELGDSAVYLCATTTGSGNIQYFGAGTRLSVL.

The J gene is TRBJ1-4, the V gene TRBV7-9; 7 nucleotides agree with TRBD1. Trimming cost V 5 bases and J 5 bases; bases outside gene matches: 5. CDR3 length: 14 residues. Germline V CDR1 and CDR2: SEHNR, FQNEAQ (reference sequence). This CDR3 is CASSGTATNEKLFF. CDR3 nucleotide sequence: TGTGCCAGCAGCGGGACAGCCACAAATGAAAAACTGTTTTTT.

This chain links TRBV6-1 with TRBJ1-2, with D tentatively TRBD1 (6 bases). This CDR3 has 13 residues. Germline V gives CDR1 MNHNS, CDR2 SASEGT. Between the trimmed V and J ends, which lost 7 bases and 2 bases, there was a span of 11 bases. This CDR3 reads CASTRQENYGYTF. Here the CDR3 DNA reads TGTGCCAGCACCAGACAGGAGAACTATGGCTACACCTTC.

The chain combines TRBV29-1 with TRBJ2-7, with D perhaps matching TRBD1 (7 bases). V lost 6 bases and J lost 4, with 16 bases in between. CDR1 SQVTM and CDR2 ANQGSEA come from the germline V gene. This CDR3 comprises 13 residues. As DNA, the CDR3 is TGCAGCGTGACTAGTAAACAGGGGTACGAGCAGTACTTC. Translation: CSVTSKQGYEQYF.

Worth noting for this clone: The sample holds other DNA sequences that translate to the same CDR3. The rearrangement links TRBV11-2 to TRBJ1-1; 8 positions agree with TRBD1. The ends lost 4 bases at V and 4 bases at J; junction bases unmatched: 5. The CDR3 runs to 14 residues. Germline-derived CDR1 and CDR2 are SGHAT and FQNNGV. CDR3: CASSSQGAGTEAFF. CDR3 DNA sequence: TGTGCCAGCAGCTCTCAGGGGGCGGGCACTGAAGCTTTCTTT.

The chain couples TRBV2 to TRBJ2-7; 8 nucleotides agree with TRBD1. Germline V gene lookup returns CDR1 SNHLY and CDR2 FYNNEI. V shed 4 bases, J shed 7 bases, and the junction held 12 bases outside the gene matches. This CDR3 comprises 15 residues. DNA of the CDR3: TGTGCCAGCAGTGTGGCCCAGGGGGCGACGGGGGAGCAGTACTTC. Translating gives CASSVAQGATGEQYF.

The count of this clone is one. J is TRBJ1-1 and V is TRBV2, with D possibly being TRBD1 (5 bases). V was cut by 3 bases and J by 5 bases, with 10 bases left in between. Germline CDR1 and CDR2: SNHLY and FYNNEI. This CDR3 region has 13 residues. CDR3 in DNA: TGTGCCAGCAGTGACTCCAGGGTAACTGAAGCTTTCTTT. It encodes CASSDSRVTEAFF.

CDR3 in amino acids: CASSTATGGGQPQHF. CDR3 sequence (DNA): TGTGCCAGTAGTACCGCGACAGGGGGCGGTCAGCCCCAGCATTTT. The rearrangement links TRBV19 to TRBJ1-5; the match to TRBD1 covers 10 bases. V was pared by 4 bases and J by 6 bases, with 6 bases of the junction left unmatched. This CDR3 spans 15 amino acids. From germline, CDR1 is LNHDA and CDR2 SQIVND (reference sequence).

V is TRBV4-1 and J is TRBJ2-6, with D tentatively TRBD1 (5 bases). Germline loops: CDR1 MGHRA, CDR2 YSYEKL. This CDR3 is 16 amino acids long. Trimming left V 4 bases short and J 2 bases short, with 12 bases between. The CDR3 region is CASSLTTAAGANVLTF. As DNA, the CDR3 is TGCGCCAGCAGCCTTACGACAGCTGCTGGGGCCAACGTCCTGACTTTC.

The genes are TRBV2 and TRBJ1-3; possibly TRBD1 for D (5 bases). The CDR3 consists of 15 residues. Germline CDR1 is SNHLY and CDR2 is FYNNEI. With 2 bases removed from V and 0 bases from J, the gap between germline ends came to 8 bases. CDR3 in DNA: TGTGCCAGCAGTGAAATGGGGGGCTCTGGAAACACCATATATTTT. As protein: CASSEMGGSGNTIYF.

Remarks on this clone: Sequence at one end of the junction differs from germline and may be a read error. The rearrangement links TRBV6-5 to TRBJ1-2; D not resolved. Germline assignment: CDR1 MNHEY and CDR2 SVGAGI. There are 15 residues in the CDR3. The CDR3 reads CASSYGGERFYSYTF. For the CDR3, the DNA is TGTGCCAGCAGTTACGGTGGGGAAAGATTCTATAGCTACACCTTC.

The chain employs TRBV6-5 and TRBJ2-1, with 7 nucleotides matching TRBD1. Trimming cost V 5 bases and J 2 bases; bases outside gene matches: 6. Germline CDR1 reads MNHEY; CDR2 reads SVGAGI. This CDR3 is built from 15 residues. The CDR3 here is CASSKTGTPYNEQFF. For the CDR3, the DNA is TGTGCCAGCAGTAAGACAGGGACACCCTACAATGAGCAGTTCTTC.

The chain has TRBV7-9 and TRBJ2-5, with 8 bases aligning to TRBD2. Germline assignment: CDR1 SEHNR and CDR2 FQNEAQ (reference sequence). The J segment lost 2 bases and the V segment lost 3 bases, leaving 8 bases of the junction unmatched. This CDR3 comprises 16 residues. CDR3 DNA sequence: TGTGCCAGCAGCTTCCTGGGGCGCGGGGGGCAAGAGACCCAGTACTTC. It encodes CASSFLGRGGQETQYF.

This chain joins TRBV5-1 and TRBJ1-1; no reliable D call. The CDR3 is 13 residues long. Germline CDR1 is SGHRS and CDR2 is YFSETQ. With 3 bases removed from V and 5 bases from J, the gap between germline ends came to 11 bases. The CDR3 nucleotides read TGCGCCAGCAGCTACATGGAGGAGACTGAAGCTTTCTTT. Encoded protein: CASSYMEETEAFF.

This clone was detected only once. The chain employs TRBV18 and TRBJ2-2; 8 positions agree with TRBD1. The J segment lost 6 bases and the V segment lost 0 bases, leaving 9 bases of the junction unmatched. The CDR3 is 17 residues long. Germline assignment: CDR1 KGHSH and CDR2 LQKENI. The CDR3 DNA reads TGTGCCAGCTCACCACCCAGGGGGCAGAATATGGCCGGGGAGCTGTTTTTT. Translating it yields CASSPPRGQNMAGELFF. The full variable domain, in which reference TRBV18 and TRBJ2-2 provide the parts outside the CDR3, is NAGVMQNPRHLVRRRGQEARLRCSPMKGHSHVYWYRQLPEEGLKFMVYLQKENIIDESGMPKERFSAEFPKEGPSILRIQQVVRGDSAAYFCASSPPRGQNMAGELFFGEGSRLTVL.

This clone is a singleton in its sample. The chain carries TRBV11-2 and TRBJ2-7, with D perhaps matching TRBD2 (6 bases). This CDR3 is 14 amino acids long. The V end lost 1 base, the J end lost 3 bases, and 10 bases lay between the germline ends. From germline, CDR1 is SGHAT and CDR2 FQNNGV. The CDR3 bases are TGTGCCAGCAGCTTAGCGGAGGGCGACTACGAGCAGTACTTC. Amino acid sequence: CASSLAEGDYEQYF.

The chain is built from TRBV5-4 and TRBJ1-4; D is undetermined. The length of the CDR3 is 12 residues. The germline V and J ends were trimmed by 0 bases and 7 bases, with 4 bases remaining between them. Germline CDR1 and CDR2: SGHNT and YYREEE (reference sequence). The chain's CDR3 is CASSLDGEKLFF. CDR3 nucleotide sequence: TGTGCCAGCAGCTTGGACGGTGAAAAACTGTTTTTT.

The rearrangement links TRBV18 to TRBJ2-2; no firm D call. CDR1 is KGHSH and CDR2 is LQKENI in the germline V gene. The CDR3 length is 14 residues. The V end lost 3 bases, the J end lost 4 bases, and 9 bases lay between the germline ends. The CDR3 DNA reads TGTGCCAGCTCACCCCTAGGTCCCACCGGGGAGCTGTTTTTT. It codes for CASSPLGPTGELFF.

The J gene is TRBJ2-7, the V gene TRBV4-2; 9 bases are a match to TRBD1. Losses at the gene ends were 8 bases for V and 4 bases for J; bases not matched to a gene: 6. The CDR3 runs to 13 residues. Germline V gene sequence: CDR1 LGHNA, CDR2 YNFKEQ. The CDR3 nucleotides are TGTGCCAGCCGGGGACAGGGAGCGTACGAGCAGTACTTC. Translating it yields CASRGQGAYEQYF.

The chain couples TRBV2 to TRBJ2-3; D is unclear. The CDR3 is 13 amino acids. CDR1 is SNHLY and CDR2 is FYNNEI in the germline V gene. Trimming removed 7 bases from V and 1 base from J, with 9 bases in between. CDR3 in DNA: TGTGCCAGCACCGGTGGGGGCACAGATACGCAGTATTTT. It specifies CASTGGGTDTQYF. Using reference TRBV2 and TRBJ2-3 for the parts outside the CDR3, the full variable domain is EPEVTQTPSHQVTQMGQEVILRCVPISNHLYFYWYRQILGQKVEFLVSFYNNEISEKSEIFDDQFSVERPDGSNFTLKIRSTKLEDSAMYFCASTGGGTDTQYFGPGTRLTVL.

This chain uses TRBV15 with TRBJ2-1; a weak D match, TRBD2 (7 bases). Between the trimmed V and J ends, which lost 8 bases and 7 bases, there was a span of 21 bases. Germline V gene sequence: CDR1 LNHNV, CDR2 YYDKDF (reference sequence). The CDR3 is 15 residues long. The CDR3: CATGRVGGALNEQFF. The CDR3 region has the DNA TGTGCCACCGGGCGGGTGGGGGGGGCCTTAAATGAGCAGTTCTTC.

The V and J genes are TRBV6-1 and TRBJ1-1; no clear D. This CDR3 spans 15 amino acids. V was shortened by 2 bases and J by 0 bases, with 10 bases between the two germline ends. Germline CDR1 is MNHNS and CDR2 is SASEGT. The CDR3: CASSEKRPVNTEAFF. CDR3 in DNA: TGTGCCAGCAGTGAAAAGCGACCGGTGAACACTGAAGCTTTCTTT.

The V call is TRBV5-6, the J call TRBJ2-2; D possibly corresponds to TRBD2 (6 bases). CDR1 is SGHDT, CDR2 YYEEEE, per germline. CDR3 length: 16 amino acids. V gave up 0 bases and J gave up 6 bases, with 15 bases separating them. This CDR3 reads CASSLEAGNSPGELFF. CDR3 nucleotide sequence: TGTGCCAGCAGCTTGGAGGCGGGGAATAGCCCCGGGGAGCTGTTTTTT.

The CDR3 loop is CASSRARGAVYNEQFF. The DNA of the CDR3 is TGTGCCAGTAGCCGCGCGAGGGGGGCGGTCTACAATGAGCAGTTCTTC. The chain links TRBV19 to TRBJ2-1; the D gene could be TRBD1 or TRBD2 (6 bases each). V lost 6 bases and J 3 bases, leaving 18 bases between the germline ends. Germline-derived CDR1 and CDR2 are LNHDA and SQIVND (reference sequence). This CDR3 contains 16 residues.